These 24 T cell receptor beta chains originate from one sample sequenced in a study of shared clonotypes between healthy human individuals. The table came from immunoSEQ multiplex PCR; TCRdb's copy has only in-frame clones and leaves some out. The sample holds about 480,000 clones; about 80% are singletons and the top ten take around 13%. Sequenced: PBMCs. The source of these receptors is a woman aged 40 to 50 in good health. Some clones in this sample may be carry-over from other donors' samples.

The chain uses TRBV19 and TRBJ2-1; D is unclear. The CDR3 totals 13 residues. The germline V gene encodes CDR1 LNHDA and CDR2 SQIVND (reference sequence). The V gene lost 3 bases and the J gene lost 6 bases, with 9 bases spanning the gap. The DNA for the CDR3 is TGTGCCAGTAGTATTGGGGTCTTCAATGAGCAGTTCTTC. Translated: CASSIGVFNEQFF.

The chain joins TRBV5-5 to TRBJ2-6; D remains ambiguous. CDR1 is SGHKS, CDR2 YYEKEE, per germline (reference sequence). The V end lost 1 base, the J end lost 2 bases, and 4 bases lay between the germline ends. This CDR3 comprises 14 residues. The CDR3 protein is CASSLRAGANVLTF. For the CDR3, the DNA is TGTGCCAGCAGCTTGCGTGCTGGGGCCAACGTCCTGACTTTC. The full variable domain, with the rest looked up from reference TRBV5-5 and TRBJ2-6, is DAGVTQSPTHLIKTRGQQVTLRCSPISGHKSVSWYQQVLGQGPQFIFQYYEKEERGRGNFPDRFSARQFPNYSSELNVNALLLGDSALYLCASSLRAGANVLTFGAGSRLTVL.

This chain connects TRBV6-1 to TRBJ2-7, with D uncertain. V gave up 1 base and J gave up 3 bases, with 13 bases separating them. Germline V lookup: CDR1 MNHNS, CDR2 SASEGT. The CDR3 loop spans 15 amino acids. CDR3 nucleotides: TGTGCCAGCAGTGAAGGGAGTAGCTCATTCTACGAGCAGTACTTC. Its translation is CASSEGSSSFYEQYF.

The CDR3 spells CASSVALTSGNLQETQYF. CDR3 coding DNA: TGTGCCAGCAGCGTAGCCCTGACTAGCGGGAACCTCCAAGAGACCCAGTACTTC. The rearrangement uses TRBV9 and TRBJ2-5; 11 nucleotides agree with TRBD2. Germline trimming cut 0 bases from V and 1 base from J; bases unmatched to any gene: 8. The CDR3 is 18 amino acids. From germline, CDR1 is SGDLS and CDR2 YYNGEE.

J is TRBJ1-5 and V is TRBV28, with D possibly being TRBD1 (5 bases). Germline CDR1 MDHEN, CDR2 SYDVKM. This CDR3 spans 13 amino acids. V dropped 3 bases and J dropped 7 bases, with 10 bases sitting between them. Written as DNA, the CDR3 is TGTGCCAGCAGTTTGGGGACCCAACAGCCCCAGCATTTT. This encodes CASSLGTQQPQHF. The full variable domain, in which reference TRBV28 and TRBJ1-5 provide the parts outside the CDR3, is DVKVTQSSRYLVKRTGEKVFLECVQDMDHENMFWYRQDPGLGLRLIYFSYDVKMKEKGDIPEGYSVSREKKERFSLILESASTNQTSMYLCASSLGTQQPQHFGDGTRLSIL.

Written as DNA, the CDR3 is TGTGCCAGCAGTGACGGAGCTCGTCAGTACTTC. The encoded protein is CASSDGARQYF. The chain recombines TRBV6-4 with TRBJ2-7; D is ambiguous. Trimming took off 2 bases at V and 10 bases at J, with 9 bases between the two ends. The CDR3 runs 11 residues. The germline gives CDR1 MRHNA, CDR2 SNTAGT.

This sequence joins TRBV7-2 and TRBJ2-1; the match to TRBD2 covers 10 bases. Germline assignment: CDR1 SGHTA and CDR2 FQGNSA. This CDR3 is built from 16 residues. V shed 6 bases and J 2 bases; nucleotides not matched to a gene: 7. In DNA form, the CDR3 reads TGTGCCAGCAGTCCCACTAGCGGGACAACCTACAATGAGCAGTTCTTC. Protein: CASSPTSGTTYNEQFF.

The rearrangement links TRBV18 to TRBJ2-1, with TRBD1 as a possible D gene (5 bases). Trimming removed 3 bases at V and 5 bases at J, with 11 bases between. The germline V gene has CDR1 KGHSH and CDR2 LQKENI. The CDR3 spans 14 residues. CDR3 bases: TGTGCCAGCTCACCCCCCACAGGAAACAATGAGCAGTTCTTC. This sequence encodes CASSPPTGNNEQFF.

This clone showed up just a few times. The chain links TRBV7-6 to TRBJ2-5; D unclear. Trimming stripped 0 bases from V and 5 bases from J, with 4 bases between. The CDR3 extends over 12 amino acids. Germline V CDR1 and CDR2: SGHVS, FNYEAQ. The CDR3 nucleotides read TGTGCCAGCAGCTTAGCGATCGAGACCCAGTACTTC. This codes for CASSLAIETQYF.

This chain uses TRBV9 with TRBJ1-3; 9 nucleotides match TRBD1. The V and J ends lost 4 bases and 0 bases, in that order; junction bases with no gene match: 8. Per the germline V gene, CDR1 is SGDLS and CDR2 is YYNGEE. The CDR3 is 17 residues long. CDR3: CASSSSGTGSSGNTIYF. CDR3 sequence (DNA): TGTGCCAGCAGCAGCTCCGGGACAGGGTCCTCTGGAAACACCATATATTTT.

The rearrangement uses TRBV29-1 and TRBJ2-4; the D gene is possibly TRBD2 (6 bases). V was cut by 4 bases and J by 2 bases, with 15 bases left in between. This CDR3 is 15 amino acids long. Germline lookup yields CDR1 SQVTM and CDR2 ANQGSEA. The CDR3 nucleotides read TGCAGCGTTGGTGCGTCTGGGGGGACCAAAAACATTCAGTACTTC. It specifies CSVGASGGTKNIQYF.

The chain is built from TRBV5-1 and TRBJ2-3; D unclear. Germline CDR1 reads SGHRS; CDR2 reads YFSETQ. Between the trimmed V and J ends, which lost 0 bases and 4 bases, there was a span of 9 bases. The CDR3 runs to 14 residues. CDR3 region: CASSLGGHSDTQYF. The CDR3 DNA reads as TGCGCCAGCAGCTTGGGTGGCCACTCAGATACGCAGTATTTT.

The rearrangement links TRBV28 to TRBJ2-3, with D hard to call. V was pared by 2 bases and J by 2 bases, with 2 bases between. CDR3 length: 12 residues. Germline V gives CDR1 MDHEN, CDR2 SYDVKM. CDR3 nucleotides: TGTGCCAGCAGTTTAACCACAGATACGCAGTATTTT. Its protein product is CASSLTTDTQYF.

The rearrangement uses TRBV4-1 and TRBJ1-2; no reliable D call. Germline V gene sequence: CDR1 MGHRA, CDR2 YSYEKL. The length of the CDR3 is 14 residues. Trimming pared 0 bases from V and 9 bases from J, leaving 14 bases between. The CDR3 is CASSQDWQVGRYTF. Here the CDR3 DNA reads TGCGCCAGCAGCCAAGACTGGCAGGTCGGTCGCTACACCTTC.

This chain uses TRBV27 with TRBJ2-3; 9 nucleotides align to TRBD2. V lost 0 bases and J lost 0; bases outside the gene matches: 7. The CDR3 is 18 amino acids. The germline gives CDR1 MNHEY, CDR2 SMNVEV (reference sequence). The CDR3 region is CASSLSAGAGGSTDTQYF. The CDR3 bases are TGTGCCAGCAGTTTATCGGCGGGAGCGGGAGGTAGCACAGATACGCAGTATTTT.

The chain couples TRBV4-1 to TRBJ2-7; D may be TRBD2 (5 bases). CDR1 and CDR2 (germline): MGHRA, YSYEKL. The CDR3 length is 14 residues. V lost 2 bases and J 3 bases, leaving 11 bases between the germline ends. The CDR3 DNA reads TGCGCCAGCAGCCAAACGGACGGGAACTACGAGCAGTACTTC. Translation: CASSQTDGNYEQYF.

Concerning this clone itself: A far larger clone differs by one base, so this is likely a read error. The chain carries TRBV6-6 and TRBJ2-7; D is possibly TRBD2 (5 bases). Looked up from germline, CDR1 is MNHNY and CDR2 is SVGAGI (reference sequence). The CDR3 loop spans 15 amino acids. The chain's CDR3 is CAGSVSTDSSYEQYF. The CDR3 DNA follows: TGTGCCGGCAGCGTCTCTACGGACTCATCCTACGAGCAGTACTTC.

This clone was observed at least ten times. V usage is TRBV9 and J usage is TRBJ1-1, with D hard to call. The CDR3 spans 15 residues. CDR1 is SGDLS, CDR2 YYNGEE, per germline. V shed 0 bases and J shed 1 base, with 10 bases lying between them. Written as DNA, the CDR3 is TGTGCCAGCAGCGTAGGACCGGGATCGAACACTGAAGCTTTCTTT. Translation gives CASSVGPGSNTEAFF.

The chain uses TRBV5-1 and TRBJ2-5; TRBD1 agrees at 9 bases. The J segment lost 2 bases and the V segment lost 4 bases, leaving 9 bases of the junction unmatched. CDR3 length: 16 residues. Germline V CDR1 and CDR2: SGHRS, YFSETQ. The CDR3 protein is CASSNRDRVGQETQYF. The CDR3 nucleotides are TGCGCCAGCAGCAACCGGGACAGGGTGGGGCAAGAGACCCAGTACTTC.

V gene TRBV11-1 combines with J gene TRBJ2-7; the D is unclear. This CDR3 is built from 13 residues. The germline CDR1 and CDR2 sequences are SGHAT and FQDESV (reference sequence). The germline V and J ends were trimmed by 2 bases and 1 base, with 6 bases remaining between them. The CDR3 reads CASSLRRSYEQYF. CDR3 in DNA: TGTGCCAGCAGCTTACGGCGGTCCTACGAGCAGTACTTC.

This clone occurred a few times. In nucleotides, the CDR3 is TGTGTCAATGCAGCCGGTTGGGGCAGGAGGAACACCGGGGAGCTGTTTTTT. Its protein product is CVNAAGWGRRNTGELFF. V gene TRBV7-9 combines with J gene TRBJ2-2, with a tentative D call TRBD1 (5 bases). From germline, CDR1 is SEHNR and CDR2 FQNEAQ (reference sequence). The length of the CDR3 is 17 residues.

This chain links TRBV30 with TRBJ2-5, with unresolved D. The J call may be mistaken, given a closer DNA end match to TRBJ2-7. The CDR3 is 12 amino acids. Germline-derived CDR1 and CDR2 are GTSNPN and SVGIG (reference sequence). The CDR3 sequence is CAWTVVGFEQYF. For the CDR3, the DNA is TGTGCCTGGACGGTTGTGGGATTCGAGCAGTACTTC.

DNA for the CDR3: TGTGCCAGCAGTGACACAGGCGTCGTCGCCGAGCAGTACTTC. Residues: CASSDTGVVAEQYF. The rearrangement uses TRBV2 and TRBJ2-7, with a possible D match to TRBD1 (5 bases). Trimming removed 3 bases from V and 6 bases from J, with 15 bases in between. CDR3 length: 14 residues. Germline loops: CDR1 SNHLY, CDR2 FYNNEI.

This clone was recorded only once. The gene calls are TRBV5-1 and TRBJ2-1; 8 positions match TRBD2. V shed 0 bases and J 5 bases; nucleotides not matched to a gene: 4. Germline V CDR1 and CDR2: SGHRS, YFSETQ. This CDR3 has 15 amino acids. CDR3 protein: CASSLDSGTHNEQFF. The DNA of the CDR3 is TGCGCCAGCAGCTTGGATAGCGGGACGCACAATGAGCAGTTCTTC.